These 17 T cell receptor beta chains originate from one sample sequenced in a study of T cell changes during pregnancy in multiple sclerosis. Using immunoSEQ multiplex PCR, the repertoire was profiled, and TCRdb retains in-frame clones only, with some absent. The table records under 50,000 clones, 95% of them present only once. The sample in question was CD8+ T cells from peripheral blood mononuclear cells, obtained in the first trimester of pregnancy. These receptors were taken from a female donor with multiple sclerosis, enrolled in a pregnancy study.

The chain links TRBV5-1 to TRBJ1-3, with 8 bases lining up with TRBD1. The CDR3 spans 16 residues. V lost 3 bases and J lost 4; bases outside the gene matches: 9. CDR1 and CDR2 (germline): SGHRS, YFSETQ. The CDR3 protein is CASSSSRQGLGNTIYF. In DNA form, the CDR3 reads TGCGCCAGCAGCTCGTCCAGACAGGGGTTGGGAAACACCATATATTTT.

The genes are TRBV30 and TRBJ1-5, with 7 bases identical to TRBD1. The germline CDR1 and CDR2 sequences are GTSNPN and SVGIG (reference sequence). The V segment lost 5 bases and the J segment 5 bases; nucleotides outside the gene matches: 6. This CDR3 region has 13 residues. CDR3 DNA sequence: TGTGCCTGGGATACAGGGGCTCATCAGCCCCAGCATTTT. Protein: CAWDTGAHQPQHF.

This chain uses TRBV7-9 with TRBJ2-3; 9 positions match TRBD1. The trim removed 5 bases at V and 4 bases at J, leaving 10 bases unmatched. CDR1 SEHNR and CDR2 FQNEAQ come from the germline V gene (reference sequence). This CDR3 contains 16 residues. As DNA, the CDR3 is TGTGCCAGCAGCCAAATACAGGGGGCTGATCCAGATACGCAGTATTTT. Translating it yields CASSQIQGADPDTQYF.

The V gene is TRBV7-6, the J gene TRBJ2-1; D perhaps matches TRBD2 (7 bases). The ends were cut back, 5 bases at V and 2 bases at J, with 16 bases in the middle. The CDR3 is 16 amino acids. Germline V lookup: CDR1 SGHVS, CDR2 FNYEAQ. Written as DNA, the CDR3 is TGTGCCAGCAGCCTAGGTACGGGGGGCCCCTACAATGAGCAGTTCTTC. Encoded protein: CASSLGTGGPYNEQFF.

The chain employs TRBV7-3 and TRBJ2-3; TRBD2 agrees at 9 bases. The length of the CDR3 is 15 residues. J lost 2 bases, V lost 4 bases, and 4 bases had no gene match. The V gene's germline CDR1 is SGHTA and CDR2 FQGTGA. In DNA, the CDR3 is TGTGCCAGCAGCTCGCTAGCGGGAATCACAGATACGCAGTATTTT. This gives the protein CASSSLAGITDTQYF.

This chain connects TRBV5-1 to TRBJ2-5, with 16 bases aligning to TRBD2. Germline V gene sequence: CDR1 SGHRS, CDR2 YFSETQ. The J segment lost 0 bases and the V segment lost 7 bases, leaving 9 bases of the junction unmatched. This CDR3 is built from 18 residues. CDR3 DNA sequence: TGCGCCAGCGCCCTGGAGGGACTAGCGGGGGGGTACCAAGAGACCCAGTACTTC. Translated: CASALEGLAGGYQETQYF.

The J gene is TRBJ1-4, the V gene TRBV7-9, with D perhaps matching TRBD1 (5 bases). Between the trimmed V and J ends, which lost 4 bases and 5 bases, there was a span of 5 bases. CDR1 SEHNR and CDR2 FQNEAQ come from the germline V gene (reference sequence). The CDR3 contains 12 residues. CDR3 residues: CASSSGNEKLFF. CDR3 bases: TGTGCCAGCAGCTCAGGGAATGAAAAACTGTTTTTT.

The chain uses TRBV19 and TRBJ1-5; D might be TRBD1 (5 bases). Germline V gene lookup returns CDR1 LNHDA and CDR2 SQIVND (reference sequence). Between the trimmed V and J ends, which lost 4 bases and 2 bases, there was a span of 18 bases. CDR3 length: 17 amino acids. The CDR3 region has the DNA TGTGCCAGTAGTACGGAACATTGGGGAGGGGGCAATCAGCCCCAGCATTTT. It codes for CASSTEHWGGGNQPQHF.

This chain links TRBV7-2 with TRBJ1-2; D may be TRBD1 (6 bases). The V gene lost 1 base and the J gene lost 11 bases, with 17 bases spanning the gap. The CDR3 covers 14 residues. Germline V gene data show CDR1 as SGHTA and CDR2 as FQGNSA. CDR3 residues: CASSLEARTDSYTF. In DNA form, the CDR3 reads TGTGCCAGCAGCTTAGAGGCGCGGACAGATAGTTACACCTTC.

The rearrangement links TRBV1 to TRBJ2-1; the D segment call TRBD2 is taken from the table without a DNA check. TRBV1 is tagged as a pseudogene. The CDR3 spans 20 residues. CDR3 residues: CTSSPTPAGTSGRLYNEQFF. DNA for the CDR3: TGCACCAGCAGCCCCACCCCTGCCGGGACTAGCGGGAGGCTCTACAATGAGCAGTTCTTC.

The chain links TRBV7-9 to TRBJ1-3; D is ambiguous. The germline V gene has CDR1 SEHNR and CDR2 FQNEAQ (reference sequence). V was pared by 0 bases and J by 0 bases, with 6 bases between. This CDR3 is built from 15 residues. The CDR3: CASSLAPGSGNTIYF. The CDR3 coding sequence is TGTGCCAGCAGCTTAGCGCCGGGCTCTGGAAACACCATATATTTT.

The chain is built from TRBV6-5 and TRBJ2-7; possible D gene TRBD1, 6 bases. V lost 0 bases, J lost 0 bases, and 12 bases lay in between. This CDR3 has 16 amino acids. Germline V gene sequence: CDR1 MNHEY, CDR2 SVGAGI. DNA of the CDR3: TGTGCCAGCAGTTACTCGGTAGGGGGATACTCCTACGAGCAGTACTTC. It encodes CASSYSVGGYSYEQYF.

The chain joins TRBV9 to TRBJ2-2, with TRBD2 matching over 11 bases. Germline V CDR1 and CDR2: SGDLS, YYNGEE. The CDR3 consists of 18 residues. V was pared by 2 bases and J by 5 bases, with 11 bases of the junction left unmatched. The CDR3 DNA reads TGTGCCAGCAGCGTTCGTCTAGCGGGAGGAGTAGAAACCGGGGAGCTGTTTTTT. Translation: CASSVRLAGGVETGELFF.

V and J are TRBV6-5 and TRBJ2-1, with 8 bases identical to TRBD2. The germline gives CDR1 MNHEY, CDR2 SVGAGI. This CDR3 is built from 15 residues. Trimming removed 0 bases from V and 9 bases from J; junction bases left unmatched: 7. The CDR3 DNA reads as TGTGCCAGCAGTTACTCGGAAGGACTAGCTGGTGAGCAGTTCTTC. Encoded protein: CASSYSEGLAGEQFF.

The gene calls are TRBV12-5 and TRBJ2-7; 8 bases agree with TRBD2. Germline V gene lookup returns CDR1 LGHNT and CDR2 FRNRAP. This CDR3 is 14 amino acids long. V was clipped by 0 bases and J by 5 bases; unmatched bases: 3. CDR3 sequence: CASGLVGLEDEQYF. CDR3 bases: TGTGCTAGTGGTTTGGTGGGACTAGAGGACGAGCAGTACTTC. The full variable domain, with the rest looked up from reference TRBV12-5 and TRBJ2-7, is DARVTQTPRHKVTEMGQEVTMRCQPILGHNTVFWYRQTMMQGLELLAYFRNRAPLDDSGMPKDRFSAEMPDATLATLKIQPSEPRDSAVYFCASGLVGLEDEQYFGPGTRLTVT.

The chain couples TRBV5-1 to TRBJ1-2, with 8 bases lining up with TRBD1. V lost 0 bases and J lost 0; bases outside the gene matches: 7. From germline, CDR1 is SGHRS and CDR2 YFSETQ. The CDR3 length is 17 residues. The CDR3 is CASSLGPGTGSNYGYTF. The CDR3 region has the DNA TGCGCCAGCAGCTTGGGCCCCGGGACAGGATCTAACTATGGCTACACCTTC.

This chain joins TRBV5-1 and TRBJ1-2; D perhaps matches TRBD1 (6 bases). The CDR3 runs 13 residues. Germline assignment: CDR1 SGHRS and CDR2 YFSETQ. V was clipped by 0 bases and J by 8 bases, with 11 bases between them. CDR3 sequence reads: CASSLEGGGGYTF. Written as DNA, the CDR3 is TGCGCCAGCAGCTTGGAAGGGGGTGGCGGCTACACCTTC.